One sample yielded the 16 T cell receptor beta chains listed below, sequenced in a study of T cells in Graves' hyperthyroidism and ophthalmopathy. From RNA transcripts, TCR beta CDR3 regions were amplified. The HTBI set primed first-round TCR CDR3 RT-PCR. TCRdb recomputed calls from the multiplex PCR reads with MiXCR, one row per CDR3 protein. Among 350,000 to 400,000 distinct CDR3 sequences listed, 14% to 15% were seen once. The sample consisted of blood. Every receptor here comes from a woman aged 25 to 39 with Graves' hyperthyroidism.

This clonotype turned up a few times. In DNA, the CDR3 is TGTGCCAGCAGTATGGACAGAGTTGCAACTAATGAAAAACTGTTTTTT. Its translation: CASSMDRVATNEKLFF. This sequence joins TRBV2 and TRBJ1-4; the D gene is possibly TRBD1 (6 bases). The CDR3 spans 16 residues. Germline V gives CDR1 SNHLY, CDR2 FYNNEI. Trimming shortened V by 5 bases and J by 0 bases, and 13 bases separated the two germline ends.

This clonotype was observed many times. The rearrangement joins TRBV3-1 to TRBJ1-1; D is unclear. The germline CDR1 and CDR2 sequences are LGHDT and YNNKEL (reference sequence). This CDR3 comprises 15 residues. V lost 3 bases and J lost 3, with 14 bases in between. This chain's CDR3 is CASSQLGDPDTEAFF. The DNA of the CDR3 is TGTGCCAGCAGCCAGCTCGGGGATCCGGACACTGAAGCTTTCTTT.

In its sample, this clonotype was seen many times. CDR3 bases: TGTGCCAGCAGTGAAGCGCTAAGGCCTGGGGAGCTGTTTTTT. Translating it yields CASSEALRPGELFF. The chain employs TRBV2 and TRBJ2-2, with D uncertain. The V gene's germline CDR1 is SNHLY and CDR2 FYNNEI. The CDR3 is 14 amino acids. Between the trimmed V and J ends, which lost 0 bases and 8 bases, there was a span of 10 bases.

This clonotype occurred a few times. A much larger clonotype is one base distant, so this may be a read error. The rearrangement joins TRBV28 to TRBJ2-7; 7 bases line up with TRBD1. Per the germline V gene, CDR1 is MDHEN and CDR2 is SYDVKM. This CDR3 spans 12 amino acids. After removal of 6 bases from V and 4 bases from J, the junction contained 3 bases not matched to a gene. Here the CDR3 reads CASRLQGYEQYF. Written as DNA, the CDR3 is TGTGCCAGCAGATTACAGGGGTACGAGCAGTACTTC.

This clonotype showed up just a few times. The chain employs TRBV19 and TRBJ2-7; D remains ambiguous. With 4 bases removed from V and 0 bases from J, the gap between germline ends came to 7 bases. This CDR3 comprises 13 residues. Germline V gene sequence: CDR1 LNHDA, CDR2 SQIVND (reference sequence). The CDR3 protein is CASSRRHSYEQYF. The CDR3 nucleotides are TGTGCCAGTAGTAGACGCCACTCCTACGAGCAGTACTTC.

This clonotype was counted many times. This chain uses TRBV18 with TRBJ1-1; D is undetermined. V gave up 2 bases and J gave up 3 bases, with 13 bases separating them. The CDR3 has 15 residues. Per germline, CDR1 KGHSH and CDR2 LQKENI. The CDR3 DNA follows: TGTGCCAGCTCACCATCCTCACCGTTGGACACTGAAGCTTTCTTT. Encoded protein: CASSPSSPLDTEAFF. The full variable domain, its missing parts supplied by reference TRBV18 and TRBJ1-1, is NAGVMQNPRHLVRRRGQEARLRCSPMKGHSHVYWYRQLPEEGLKFMVYLQKENIIDESGMPKERFSAEFPKEGPSILRIQQVVRGDSAAYFCASSPSSPLDTEAFFGQGTRLTVV.

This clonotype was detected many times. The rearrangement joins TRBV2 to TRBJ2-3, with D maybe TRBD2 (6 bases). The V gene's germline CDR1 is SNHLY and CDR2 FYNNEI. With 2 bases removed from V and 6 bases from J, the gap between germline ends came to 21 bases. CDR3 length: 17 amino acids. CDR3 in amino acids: CASSESAWRDPMDTQYF. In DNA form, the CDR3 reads TGTGCCAGCAGTGAATCGGCGTGGCGGGACCCGATGGATACGCAGTATTTT.

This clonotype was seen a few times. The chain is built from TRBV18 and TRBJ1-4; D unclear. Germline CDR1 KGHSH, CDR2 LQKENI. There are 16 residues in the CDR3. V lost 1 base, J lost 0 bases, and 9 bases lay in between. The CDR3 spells CASSPQPPATNEKLFF. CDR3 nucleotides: TGTGCCAGCTCACCACAGCCGCCTGCAACTAATGAAAAACTGTTTTTT.

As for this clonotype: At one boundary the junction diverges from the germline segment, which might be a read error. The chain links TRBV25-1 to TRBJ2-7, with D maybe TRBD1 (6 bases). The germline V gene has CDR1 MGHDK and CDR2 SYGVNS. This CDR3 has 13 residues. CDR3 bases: TGTGCCAGCAGTGAAAGGACAGACTACGAGCAGTGCTTC. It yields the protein CASSERTDYEQCF.

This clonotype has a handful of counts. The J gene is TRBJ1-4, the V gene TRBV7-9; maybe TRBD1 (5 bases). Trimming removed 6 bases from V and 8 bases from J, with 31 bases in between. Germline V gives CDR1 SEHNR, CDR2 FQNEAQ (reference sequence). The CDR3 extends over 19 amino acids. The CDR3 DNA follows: TGTGCCAGCAGTCCCACCCCAGGGAAAGAGGTCGGAGGCGGAGAAAAACTGTTTTTT. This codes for CASSPTPGKEVGGGEKLFF. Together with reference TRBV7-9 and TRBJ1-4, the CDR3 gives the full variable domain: DTGVSQNPRHKITKRGQNVTFRCDPISEHNRLYWYRQTLGQGPEFLTYFQNEAQLEKSRLLSDRFSAERPKGSFSTLEIQRTEQGDSAMYLCASSPTPGKEVGGGEKLFFGSGTQLSVL.

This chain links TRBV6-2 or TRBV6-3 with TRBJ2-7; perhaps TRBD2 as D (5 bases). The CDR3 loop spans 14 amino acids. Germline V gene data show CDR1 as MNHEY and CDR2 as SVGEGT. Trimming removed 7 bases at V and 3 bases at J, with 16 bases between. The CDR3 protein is CASTADTRVYEQYF. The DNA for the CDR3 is TGTGCCAGCACCGCCGACACGAGGGTCTACGAGCAGTACTTC.

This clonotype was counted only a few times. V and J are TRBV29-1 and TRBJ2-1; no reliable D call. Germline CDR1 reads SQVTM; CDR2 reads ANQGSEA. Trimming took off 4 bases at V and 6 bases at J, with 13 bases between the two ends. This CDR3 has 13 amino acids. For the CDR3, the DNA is TGCAGCGTTGCCTTTCGACTTGTCAATGAGCAGTTCTTC. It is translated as CSVAFRLVNEQFF.

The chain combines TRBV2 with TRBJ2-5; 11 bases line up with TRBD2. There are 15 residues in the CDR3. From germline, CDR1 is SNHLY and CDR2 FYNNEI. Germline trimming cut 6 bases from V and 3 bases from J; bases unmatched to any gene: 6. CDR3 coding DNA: TGTGCCAGCAGCGCCCAGGGACTAGCGGAAGAGACCCAGTACTTC. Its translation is CASSAQGLAEETQYF.

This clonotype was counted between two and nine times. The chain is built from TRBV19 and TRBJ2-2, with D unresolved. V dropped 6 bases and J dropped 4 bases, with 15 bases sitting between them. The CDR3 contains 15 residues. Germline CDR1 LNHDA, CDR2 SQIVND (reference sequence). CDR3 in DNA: TGTGCCAGTAGGCCAGTGAGGCGTGGCACCGGGGAGCTGTTTTTT. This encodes CASRPVRRGTGELFF.

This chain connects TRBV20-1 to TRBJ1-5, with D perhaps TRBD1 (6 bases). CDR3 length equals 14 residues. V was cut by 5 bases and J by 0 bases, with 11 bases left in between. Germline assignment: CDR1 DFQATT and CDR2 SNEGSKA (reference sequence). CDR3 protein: CSASQGNSNQPQHF. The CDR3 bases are TGCAGTGCTTCGCAGGGGAATAGCAATCAGCCCCAGCATTTT.

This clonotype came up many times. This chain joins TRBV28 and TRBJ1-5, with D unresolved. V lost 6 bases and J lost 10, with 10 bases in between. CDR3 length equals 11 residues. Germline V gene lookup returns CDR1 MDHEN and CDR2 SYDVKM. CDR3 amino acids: CASSPMGPQHF. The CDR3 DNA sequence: TGTGCCAGCAGCCCGATGGGTCCCCAGCATTTT.